What follows describes a single T cell receptor beta chain. CDR1 is SGHRS, CDR2 YFSETQ, per germline. The J segment lost 2 bases and the V segment lost 4 bases, leaving 6 bases of the junction unmatched. This CDR3 is built from 15 residues. Assay used: immunoSEQ multiplex PCR; TCRdb lists only in-frame clones, some missing. Here the sample spans 3,000 or so clones, just under 25% being singletons. The data were obtained in a study of T cells in localized non-small cell lung cancer. The TCR was taken from a man aged 40 to 69 with stage III lung adenocarcinoma. Sample: lung tumor tissue, taken before any cancer treatment. The chain links TRBV5-1 to TRBJ2-5; the match to TRBD2 covers 9 bases. The CDR3 DNA follows: TGCGCCAGCAGCCGACTAGCGGCGCCGCAAGAGACCCAGTACTTC. Its protein product is CASSRLAAPQETQYF. Using reference TRBV5-1 and TRBJ2-5 for the parts outside the CDR3, the full variable domain is KAGVTQTPRYLIKTRGQQVTLSCSPISGHRSVSWYQQTPGQGLQFLFEYFSETQRNKGNFPGRFSGRQFSNSRSEMNVSTLELGDSALYLCASSRLAAPQETQYFGPGTRLLVL.